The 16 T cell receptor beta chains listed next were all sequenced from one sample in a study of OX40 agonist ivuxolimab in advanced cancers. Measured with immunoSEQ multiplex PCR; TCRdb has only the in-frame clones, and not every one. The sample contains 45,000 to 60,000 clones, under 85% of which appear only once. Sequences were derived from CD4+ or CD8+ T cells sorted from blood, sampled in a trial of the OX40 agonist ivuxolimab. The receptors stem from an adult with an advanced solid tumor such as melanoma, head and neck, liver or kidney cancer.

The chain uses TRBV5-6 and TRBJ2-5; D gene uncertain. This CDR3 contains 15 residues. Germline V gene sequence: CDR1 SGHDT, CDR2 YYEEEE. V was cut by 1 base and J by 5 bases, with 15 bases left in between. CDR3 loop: CASSLLRSRSETQYF. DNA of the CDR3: TGTGCCAGCAGCTTGCTCCGGTCCCGGTCCGAGACCCAGTACTTC. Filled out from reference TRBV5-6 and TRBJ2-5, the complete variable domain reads DAGVTQSPTHLIKTRGQQVTLRCSPKSGHDTVSWYQQALGQGPQFIFQYYEEEERQRGNFPDRFSGHQFPNYSSELNVNALLLGDSALYLCASSLLRSRSETQYFGPGTRLLVL.

In DNA, the CDR3 is TGTGCCAGCAGCCGAGATGTGGGGGTTTACGAGCAGTACTTC. Encoded protein: CASSRDVGVYEQYF. The V and J genes are TRBV14 and TRBJ2-7, with D perhaps matching TRBD1 or TRBD2 (5 bases each). V lost 4 bases to trimming and J lost 4 bases, with 14 bases between them. Germline CDR1 and CDR2: SGHDN and FVKESK. The CDR3 covers 14 residues.

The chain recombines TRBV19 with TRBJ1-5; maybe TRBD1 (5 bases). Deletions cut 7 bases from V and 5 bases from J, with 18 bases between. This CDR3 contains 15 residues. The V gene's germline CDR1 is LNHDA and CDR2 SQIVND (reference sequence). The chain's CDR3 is CASTLQQGLDQPQHF. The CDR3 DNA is TGTGCCAGTACCCTACAGCAGGGTCTAGATCAGCCCCAGCATTTT. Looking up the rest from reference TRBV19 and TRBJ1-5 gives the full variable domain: DGGITQSPKYLFRKEGQNVTLSCEQNLNHDAMYWYRQDPGQGLRLIYYSQIVNDFQKGDIAEGYSVSREKKESFPLTVTSAQKNPTAFYLCASTLQQGLDQPQHFGDGTRLSIL.

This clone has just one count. The CDR3 loop reads CASSWGQGSLLQETQYF. CDR3 nucleotide sequence: TGTGCCAGCAGCTGGGGACAGGGGAGCTTACTCCAAGAGACCCAGTACTTC. The V and J genes are TRBV5-4 and TRBJ2-5; 10 nucleotides agree with TRBD1. Germline-derived CDR1 and CDR2 are SGHNT and YYREEE (reference sequence). The CDR3 is 17 amino acids. The V gene end was trimmed by 3 bases and the J gene end by 1 base; junction bases not matched to a gene: 9.

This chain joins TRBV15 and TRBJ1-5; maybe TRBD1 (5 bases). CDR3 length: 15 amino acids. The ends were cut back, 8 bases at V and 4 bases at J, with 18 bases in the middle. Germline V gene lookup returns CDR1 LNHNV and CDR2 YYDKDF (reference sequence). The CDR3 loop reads CATEGRRGGNQPQHF. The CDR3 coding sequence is TGTGCCACCGAGGGGAGGCGCGGGGGTAATCAGCCCCAGCATTTT.

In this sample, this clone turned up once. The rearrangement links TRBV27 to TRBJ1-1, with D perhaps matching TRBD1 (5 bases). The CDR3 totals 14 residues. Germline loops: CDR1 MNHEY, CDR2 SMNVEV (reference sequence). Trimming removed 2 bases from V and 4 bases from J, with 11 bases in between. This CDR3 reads CASSLQGVGTEAFF. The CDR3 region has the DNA TGTGCCAGCAGTTTACAAGGGGTGGGCACTGAAGCTTTCTTT.

The CDR3 nucleotides read TGTGCCACCAGCAGAGTGTCGTCGACAGGGGGTCTTAAAGAGACCCAGTACTTC. Translated, it gives CATSRVSSTGGLKETQYF. The rearrangement links TRBV15 to TRBJ2-5; 9 bases fit TRBD1. There are 18 residues in the CDR3. Trimming took 1 base from V and 3 from J; bases not matched to a gene: 12. The V gene's germline CDR1 is LNHNV and CDR2 YYDKDF (reference sequence).

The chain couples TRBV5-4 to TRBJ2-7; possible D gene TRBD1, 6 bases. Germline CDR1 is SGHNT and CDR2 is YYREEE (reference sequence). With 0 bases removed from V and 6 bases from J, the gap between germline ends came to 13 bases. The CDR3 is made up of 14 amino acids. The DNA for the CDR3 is TGTGCCAGCAGCTTGGTGGACAGAGTTGCCGAGCAGTACTTC. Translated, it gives CASSLVDRVAEQYF.

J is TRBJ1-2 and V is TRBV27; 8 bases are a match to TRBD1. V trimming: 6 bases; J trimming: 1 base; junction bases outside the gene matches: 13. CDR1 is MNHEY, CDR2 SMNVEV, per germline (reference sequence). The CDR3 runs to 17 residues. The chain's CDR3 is CASRSFRAGGDNYGYTF. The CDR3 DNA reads TGTGCCAGCAGGTCGTTCAGGGCAGGGGGCGATAACTATGGCTACACCTTC.

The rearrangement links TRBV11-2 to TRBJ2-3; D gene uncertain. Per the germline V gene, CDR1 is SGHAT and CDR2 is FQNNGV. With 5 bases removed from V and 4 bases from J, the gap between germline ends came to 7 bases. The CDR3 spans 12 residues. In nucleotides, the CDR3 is TGTGCCAGCAGCGCCGGAGCAGATACGCAGTATTTT. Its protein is CASSAGADTQYF.

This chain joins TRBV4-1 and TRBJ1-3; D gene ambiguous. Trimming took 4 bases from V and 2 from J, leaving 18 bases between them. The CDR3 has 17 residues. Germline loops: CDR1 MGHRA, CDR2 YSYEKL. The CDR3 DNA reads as TGCGCCAGCAGCCTCAGCCACCCTGGCGGTACTGGAAACACCATATATTTT. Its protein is CASSLSHPGGTGNTIYF.

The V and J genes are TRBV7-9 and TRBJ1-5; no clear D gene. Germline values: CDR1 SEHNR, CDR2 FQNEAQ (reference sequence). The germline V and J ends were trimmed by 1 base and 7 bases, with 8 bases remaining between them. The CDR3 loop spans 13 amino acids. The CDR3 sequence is CASSLGGQQPQHF. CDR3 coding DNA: TGTGCCAGCAGCTTAGGTGGTCAACAGCCCCAGCATTTT. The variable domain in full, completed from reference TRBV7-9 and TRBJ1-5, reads DTGVSQNPRHKITKRGQNVTFRCDPISEHNRLYWYRQTLGQGPEFLTYFQNEAQLEKSRLLSDRFSAERPKGSFSTLEIQRTEQGDSAMYLCASSLGGQQPQHFGDGTRLSIL.

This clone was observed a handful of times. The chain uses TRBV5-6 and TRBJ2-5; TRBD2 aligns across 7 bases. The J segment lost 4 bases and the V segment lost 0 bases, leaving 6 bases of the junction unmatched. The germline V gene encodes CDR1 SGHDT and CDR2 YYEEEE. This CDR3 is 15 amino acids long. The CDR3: CASSLGAGGGETQYF. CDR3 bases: TGTGCCAGCAGCTTGGGGGCCGGCGGGGGAGAGACCCAGTACTTC.

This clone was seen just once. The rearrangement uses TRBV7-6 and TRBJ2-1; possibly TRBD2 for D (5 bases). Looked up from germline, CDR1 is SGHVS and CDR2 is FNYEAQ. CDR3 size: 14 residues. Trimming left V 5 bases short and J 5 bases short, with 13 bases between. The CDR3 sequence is CASSPRVHDNEQFF. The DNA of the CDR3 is TGTGCCAGCAGCCCGCGGGTACACGACAATGAGCAGTTCTTC.

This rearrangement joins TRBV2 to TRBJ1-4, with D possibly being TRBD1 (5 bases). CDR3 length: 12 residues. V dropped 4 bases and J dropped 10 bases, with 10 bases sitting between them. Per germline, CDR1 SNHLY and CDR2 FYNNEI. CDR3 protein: CASSGPGRKLFF. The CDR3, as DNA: TGTGCCAGCAGTGGGCCGGGGCGAAAACTGTTTTTT.

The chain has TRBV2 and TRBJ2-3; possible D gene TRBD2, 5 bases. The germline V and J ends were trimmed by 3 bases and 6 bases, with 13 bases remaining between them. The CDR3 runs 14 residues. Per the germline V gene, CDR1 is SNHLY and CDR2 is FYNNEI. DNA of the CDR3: TGTGCCAGCAGTGAGTCGTCTTTAGCGGATACGCAGTATTTT. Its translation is CASSESSLADTQYF.